Listed below are T cell receptor beta chains from one sample, sequenced in a study of blood T cell repertoires in COVID-19. Profiling relied on immunoSEQ multiplex PCR, and the TCRdb table lists in-frame clones only, not all of them. The sample comprises around 180,000 clones, 80% to 85% of which are singletons, and approximately 10% rests with the top ten. Specimen: peripheral blood. Source of these receptors: a woman of 80 years or more with COVID-19, enrolled during active disease. The CDR3 runs from the conserved cysteine through the conserved F or W. D genes are given only for firm matches. Expanded clones are given a class, and other clones once, few, many or no size at all.

d_call	v_call	clone_size	j_call	cdr3_aa	cdr3_nt
.	TRBV18	.	TRBJ1-5	CASSSPQGSNQPQHF	TGTGCCAGCTCATCCCCGCAGGGCAGCAATCAGCCCCAGCATTTT
.	TRBV7-2	once	TRBJ1-1	CASSLGAGAEAFF	TGTGCCAGCAGCTTAGGTGCGGGTGCTGAAGCTTTCTTT
TRBD1	TRBV10-3	.	TRBJ1-2	CAISEPPRTGGASYGYTF	TGTGCCATCAGTGAGCCTCCTCGGACAGGGGGCGCCTCCTATGGCTACACCTTC
TRBD2	TRBV3-1/TRBV3-2	.	TRBJ2-7	CASSQLPGLAGKLPYEQYF	TGTGCCAGCAGCCAACTACCGGGGCTAGCGGGCAAACTTCCCTACGAGCAGTACTTC
TRBD2	TRBV9	few	TRBJ2-7	CASSVGAGTTIYEQYF	TGTGCCAGCAGCGTAGGAGCCGGGACTACTATCTACGAGCAGTACTTC
.	TRBV5-1	.	TRBJ2-3	CASSAGSLYSTDTQYF	TGCGCCAGCAGCGCGGGGTCCCTCTATAGCACAGATACGCAGTATTTT
.	TRBV9	.	TRBJ2-3	CASSVRLPPDTQYF	TGTGCCAGCAGCGTGAGGCTTCCCCCAGATACGCAGTATTTT
TRBD1	TRBV9	.	TRBJ2-2	CASSVGYRGDPGELFF	TGTGCCAGCAGCGTAGGATACAGGGGGGATCCCGGGGAGCTGTTTTTT
.	TRBV6-1	few	TRBJ2-1	CASSENRVNEQFF	TGTGCCAGCAGTGAGAACAGGGTCAATGAGCAGTTCTTC
.	TRBV19	.	TRBJ2-1	CATQRSTSSYNEQFF	TGTGCCACACAGAGGTCCACTAGCTCGTACAATGAGCAGTTCTTC
TRBD1	TRBV11-3	.	TRBJ2-3	CASSSLGTGLTDTQYF	TGTGCCAGCAGCTCATTGGGGACAGGGCTCACAGATACGCAGTATTTT
TRBD2	TRBV3-1/TRBV3-2	.	TRBJ2-7	CASSLLILAVISYEQYF	TGTGCCAGCAGTCTACTGATCCTAGCGGTGATATCCTACGAGCAGTACTTC
.	TRBV18	.	TRBJ2-5	CASSQGQPQETQYF	TGTGCCAGCTCACAAGGACAGCCCCAAGAGACCCAGTACTTC
.	TRBV10-3	.	TRBJ2-7	CASRGGDKPYEQYF	TGTGCCTCCCGAGGGGGGGACAAACCCTACGAGCAGTACTTC
.	TRBV3-1/TRBV3-2	.	TRBJ2-7	CASRSRETYEQYF	TGTGCCAGCAGGTCCAGGGAAACCTACGAGCAGTACTTC
.	TRBV6-5	.	TRBJ2-7	CASSYSRRASSYEQYF	TGTGCCAGCAGTTACTCCCGCAGGGCTTCCTCCTACGAGCAGTACTTC
.	TRBV10-3	.	TRBJ1-1	CAISESVSAEAFF	TGTGCCATCAGTGAGTCTGTTTCGGCTGAAGCTTTCTTT
TRBD1	TRBV28	few	TRBJ1-5	CASRDDRGPNQPQHF	TGTGCCAGCAGAGACGACAGGGGACCTAATCAGCCCCAGCATTTT
TRBD1	TRBV7-3	.	TRBJ1-5	CASSLSGTGRKHF	TGTGCCAGCAGCTTATCTGGGACAGGTCGCAAGCATTTT
TRBD2	TRBV2	.	TRBJ2-1	CASSQRWRGGPGEQFF	TGTGCCAGCAGCCAAAGGTGGCGGGGGGGCCCTGGTGAGCAGTTCTTC
TRBD2	TRBV24-1	.	TRBJ2-1	CATSSPGGATYNEQFF	TGTGCCACCAGTTCCCCCGGGGGGGCTACTTACAATGAGCAGTTCTTC
TRBD1	TRBV30	.	TRBJ2-5	CAWSADRGIETQYF	TGTGCCTGGAGTGCGGACAGGGGGATAGAGACCCAGTACTTC
TRBD1	TRBV10-3	.	TRBJ1-1	CAIRPGTANMNTEAFF	TGTGCCATCAGGCCTGGGACAGCGAACATGAACACTGAAGCTTTCTTT
TRBD1	TRBV28	.	TRBJ2-7	CASSLSSGGWREQYF	TGTGCCAGCAGTTTAAGTTCAGGGGGATGGCGCGAGCAGTACTTC